This T cell receptor beta chain was captured by sequencing in a study of blood T cells in healthy people across ages. With a J-beta primer mix and a sample-barcoded 5' primer, a second PCR ran roughly 6 to 11 cycles. A template-switch adaptor that had 12 random nucleotides put a tag on each cDNA molecule. Paired-end reads containing CDR3 totaled no fewer than 2.5 million for each sample. Each CDR3 protein is one row after TCRdb ran MiXCR on the 5' RACE reads. The data contain approximately 1.5 million distinct CDR3 sequences, 30% to 40% of them singletons. As concerns this clonotype: Its target is not known.

Study-wide results and limits: Fewer expanded clones and more diversity marked long-lived versus aged donors. A roughly linear age-dependent decrease characterized TCR beta diversity per million T cells.

Germline lookup yields CDR1 SGHRS and CDR2 YFSETQ. Deletions cut 10 bases from V and 5 bases from J, with 16 bases between. The CDR3 loop spans 12 amino acids. Input material: blood. This chain uses TRBV5-1 with TRBJ2-7, with D possibly matching TRBD2 (5 bases). The source is a woman in her 30s in good health. The CDR3 here is CASIRTWDEQYF. The CDR3 DNA is TGCGCCTCGATTAGGACTTGGGACGAGCAGTACTTC.